A selection of T cell receptor beta chains follows, all from one sample in a study of blood T cell repertoires in COVID-19. Libraries were prepared by immunoSEQ multiplex PCR; TCRdb keeps only in-frame clonotypes and omits some of them. The data contain 200,000 to 250,000 clones, around nine tenths of them singletons. Source material: peripheral blood. These receptor sequences come from a man between 60 and 75 years old who had recovered from COVID-19. Each CDR3 is given with its conserved first and last residue. A D gene is named only where the DNA matches it firmly. The size field is filled for only some rows; it gives once, few, many or a size class.

d_call,j_call,clone_size,v_call,cdr3_aa,cdr3_nt
NA,TRBJ2-7,once,TRBV6-2/TRBV6-3,CASSYFAGRGSQYF,TGTGCCAGCAGTTACTTCGCGGGAAGAGGTTCGCAGTACTTC
TRBD1,TRBJ1-4,NA,TRBV9,CASSGQGVANEKLFF,TGTGCCAGCAGCGGACAGGGGGTAGCTAATGAAAAACTGTTTTTT
TRBD2,TRBJ2-7,NA,TRBV5-3,CARSWGERETYEQYF,TGTGCCAGAAGCTGGGGGGAGCGGGAGACCTACGAGCAGTACTTC
NA,TRBJ1-2,NA,TRBV7-9,CASSLGGRDGYTF,TGTGCCAGCAGCTTAGGCGGCCGGGATGGCTACACCTTC
NA,TRBJ2-1,NA,TRBV29-1,CSVSRGDEQFF,TGCAGCGTTTCACGTGGAGATGAGCAGTTCTTC
NA,TRBJ1-6,NA,TRBV6-5,CASSPVNNSPLHF,TGTGCCAGCAGTCCAGTAAATAATTCACCCCTCCACTTT
TRBD1,TRBJ2-3,NA,TRBV9,CASSITGGGPTDTQYF,TGTGCCAGCAGCATCACAGGGGGCGGGCCCACAGATACGCAGTATTTT
NA,TRBJ2-1,NA,TRBV27,CASSILERNEQFF,TGTGCCAGCAGTATACTAGAACGCAATGAGCAGTTCTTC
TRBD2,TRBJ2-3,NA,TRBV6-2/TRBV6-3,CASSYGGSTLTDTQYF,TGTGCCAGCAGTTACGGCGGGAGCACCCTCACAGATACGCAGTATTTT
TRBD1,TRBJ1-1,NA,TRBV6-5,CASRQNTGATEAFF,TGTGCCAGCAGACAAAATACAGGGGCCACTGAAGCTTTCTTT
TRBD2,TRBJ2-5,NA,TRBV4-1,CASSQDPGLAGKETQYF,TGCGCCAGCAGCCAAGACCCCGGGCTAGCGGGGAAAGAGACCCAGTACTTC
TRBD2,TRBJ2-7,NA,TRBV27,CASRKLAGGDSSYEQYF,TGTGCCAGCAGAAAACTAGCGGGAGGAGATAGCTCCTACGAGCAGTACTTC
NA,TRBJ1-4,NA,TRBV6-5,CASKQGATNEKLFF,TGTGCCAGCAAACAAGGGGCAACTAATGAAAAACTGTTTTTT
NA,TRBJ2-5,NA,TRBV7-2,CASSTRAETQYF,TGTGCCAGCAGCACGAGGGCAGAGACCCAGTACTTC
NA,TRBJ2-2,NA,TRBV12-5,CASGLIPTGELFF,TGTGCTAGTGGTTTGATTCCAACCGGGGAGCTGTTTTTT
TRBD1,TRBJ1-2,NA,TRBV6-5,CASGKLRDRNYGYTF,TGTGCCAGCGGCAAATTAAGGGACAGAAACTATGGCTACACCTTC
TRBD1,TRBJ1-3,NA,TRBV9,CASSGDRASGNTIYF,TGTGCCAGCAGCGGAGACAGGGCCTCTGGAAACACCATATATTTT
NA,TRBJ2-3,NA,TRBV5-1,CASSTGADTQYF,TGCGCCAGCAGCACGGGAGCGGATACGCAGTATTTT
TRBD2,TRBJ2-1,NA,TRBV3-1/TRBV3-2,CASTLAGGFNEQFF,TGTGCCAGCACCCTAGCGGGAGGGTTCAATGAGCAGTTCTTC
NA,TRBJ2-1,NA,TRBV7-7,CASSSGWSSYNEQFF,TGTGCTAGCAGCTCCGGGTGGAGCTCCTACAATGAGCAGTTCTTC
TRBD2,TRBJ2-1,NA,TRBV11-3,CASSSSGSSYNEQFF,TGTGCCAGCAGCTCTAGCGGTTCCTCCTACAATGAGCAGTTCTTC
TRBD2,TRBJ2-5,once,TRBV3-1/TRBV3-2,CASSSLSGGAKTQYF,TGTGCCAGCAGCTCCCTCAGCGGGGGGGCGAAGACCCAGTACTTC
TRBD2,TRBJ2-4,NA,TRBV27,CASSGSREGLPLAKNIQYF,TGTGCCAGCAGTGGGAGCCGGGAGGGTTTGCCATTAGCCAAAAACATTCAGTACTTC
NA,TRBJ2-7,NA,TRBV18,CASSRGLYEQYF,TGTGCCAGCTCCCGTGGACTTTACGAGCAGTACTTC
TRBD1,TRBJ1-2,NA,TRBV28,CASRTGAPPALYGYTF,TGTGCCAGCAGGACAGGGGCCCCTCCGGCCCTCTATGGCTACACCTTC
TRBD1,TRBJ1-2,NA,TRBV6-5,CASSKDRGYGYTF,TGTGCCAGCAGTAAGGACAGGGGTTATGGCTACACCTTC